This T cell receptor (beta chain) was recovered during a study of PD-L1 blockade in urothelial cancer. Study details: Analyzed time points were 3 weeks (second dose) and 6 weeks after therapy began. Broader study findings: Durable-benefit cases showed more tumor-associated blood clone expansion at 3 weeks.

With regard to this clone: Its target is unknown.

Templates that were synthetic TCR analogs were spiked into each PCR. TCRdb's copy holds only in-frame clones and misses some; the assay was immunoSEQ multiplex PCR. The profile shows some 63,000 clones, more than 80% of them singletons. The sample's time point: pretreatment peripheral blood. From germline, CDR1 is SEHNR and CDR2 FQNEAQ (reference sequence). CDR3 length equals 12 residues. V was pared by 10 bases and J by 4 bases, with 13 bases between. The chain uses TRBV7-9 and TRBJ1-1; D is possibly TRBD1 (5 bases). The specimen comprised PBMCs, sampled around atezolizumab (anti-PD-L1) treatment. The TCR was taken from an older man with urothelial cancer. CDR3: CAIGRGVTEAFF. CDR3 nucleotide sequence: TGTGCCATAGGGAGGGGAGTCACTGAAGCTTTCTTT. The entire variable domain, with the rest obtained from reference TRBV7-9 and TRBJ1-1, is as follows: DTGVSQNPRHKITKRGQNVTFRCDPISEHNRLYWYRQTLGQGPEFLTYFQNEAQLEKSRLLSDRFSAERPKGSFSTLEIQRTEQGDSAMYLCAIGRGVTEAFFGQGTRLTVV.